This is a list of T cell receptor beta chains from one sample in a study of blood T cell repertoires in COVID-19. Generated by immunoSEQ multiplex PCR, the TCRdb table keeps only in-frame clones and is missing some. The data show 200,000 to 300,000 clones, more than 70% seen once. Input material: peripheral blood. These receptors were collected from a woman aged 45 to 65 with acute or convalescent COVID-19. Each CDR3 is given with its conserved first and last residue.

CDR3 length | V gene | CDR3 protein
13 | TRBV4-1 | CASARFANEKLFF
16 | TRBV28 | CASSPLAELAKNIQYF
12 | TRBV19 | CATKQGPFEAFF
14 | TRBV7-9 | CASSSRTGGETQYF
14 | TRBV4-3 | CASSQDYRGGEQYF
15 | TRBV6-6 | CASSFGLAGVREQFF
14 | TRBV28 | CASSLQGQGETQYF
17 | TRBV4-1 | CASSQEEALAGPYEQYF
18 | TRBV27 | CASSLTGQGGWGTDTQYF
15 | TRBV28 | CASSPHVDRDYGYTF
15 | TRBV7-9 | CASSLMASGSYEQYF
18 | TRBV11-2 | CASSLGGLAGGYQETQYF
15 | TRBV2 | CASSGMGGTGNTIYF
16 | TRBV28 | CASSSWDGQFNYGYTF
12 | TRBV6-5 | CASTVTGVRAFF
15 | TRBV7-2 | CASSLYGTGDHEQFF
15 | TRBV7-9 | CASSYLAGGMETQYF
16 | TRBV10-3 | CAISESSGASGRNTLF
12 | TRBV6-2/TRBV6-3 | CASSRENQPQHF
12 | TRBV7-3 | CASSDSGGTIYF
13 | TRBV24-1 | CATSDPSFYGYTF
13 | TRBV6-5 | CASRRSGTGELFF
18 | TRBV28 | CASSSIKRTERTGNTIYF
15 | TRBV7-9 | CASSPSGGNGETQYF
16 | TRBV21-1 | CASSSQAGGSKNEQFF
14 | TRBV27 | CASSLDRSNEKLFF
13 | TRBV19 | CASSSGIDSGYTF
13 | TRBV6-6 | CASAPTGGGWAFF
14 | TRBV5-6 | CASNFRWQTDGYTF
14 | TRBV2 | CASSEAGVAGELFF
14 | TRBV11-2 | CASSVGLAGIEQYF
16 | TRBV2 | CASSSDRTGNTGELFF
13 | TRBV5-1 | CASSLAGRIGYTF
14 | TRBV18 | CASSPGEAGNTIYF
13 | TRBV19 | CASSIARGTEAFF
17 | TRBV11-2 | CASSLPRRLGNTGELFF
16 | TRBV7-3 | CASSLRAGGPNNEQFF
14 | TRBV5-1 | CASSLGQASTEAFF
18 | TRBV6-1 | CASSEALVRLAGDYEQYF